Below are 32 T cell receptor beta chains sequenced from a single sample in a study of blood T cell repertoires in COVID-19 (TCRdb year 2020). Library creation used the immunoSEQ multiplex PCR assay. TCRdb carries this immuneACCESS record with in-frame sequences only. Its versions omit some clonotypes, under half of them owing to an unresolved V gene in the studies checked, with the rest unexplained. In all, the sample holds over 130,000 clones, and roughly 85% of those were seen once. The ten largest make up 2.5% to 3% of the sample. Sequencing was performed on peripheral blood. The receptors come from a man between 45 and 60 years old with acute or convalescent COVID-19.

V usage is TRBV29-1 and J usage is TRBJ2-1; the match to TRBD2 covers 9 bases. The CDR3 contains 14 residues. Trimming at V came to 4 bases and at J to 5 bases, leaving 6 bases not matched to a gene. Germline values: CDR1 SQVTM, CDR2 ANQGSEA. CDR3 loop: CSVAPGLAHNEQFF. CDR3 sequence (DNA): TGCAGCGTTGCCCCTGGACTAGCGCACAATGAGCAGTTCTTC.

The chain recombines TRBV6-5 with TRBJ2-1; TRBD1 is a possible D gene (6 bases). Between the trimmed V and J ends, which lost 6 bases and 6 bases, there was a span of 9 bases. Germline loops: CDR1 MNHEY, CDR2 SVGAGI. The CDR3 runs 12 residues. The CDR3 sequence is CASSNRVNEQFF. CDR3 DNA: TGTGCCAGCAGCAACAGGGTCAATGAGCAGTTCTTC.

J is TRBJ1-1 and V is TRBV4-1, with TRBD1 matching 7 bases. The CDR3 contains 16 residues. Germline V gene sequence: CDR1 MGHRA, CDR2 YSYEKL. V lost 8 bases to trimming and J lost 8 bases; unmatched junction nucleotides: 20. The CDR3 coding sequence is TGCGCCAGCGTCAATATCGGGGCGGACGACAGGGTAGAAGCTTTCTTT. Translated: CASVNIGADDRVEAFF.

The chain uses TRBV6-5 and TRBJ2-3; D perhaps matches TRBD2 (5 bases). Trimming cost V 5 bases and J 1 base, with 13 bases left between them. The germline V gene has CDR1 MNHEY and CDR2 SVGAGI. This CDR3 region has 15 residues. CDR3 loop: CASSKDFAGTDTQYF. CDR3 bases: TGTGCCAGCAGTAAGGACTTTGCCGGCACAGATACGCAGTATTTT.

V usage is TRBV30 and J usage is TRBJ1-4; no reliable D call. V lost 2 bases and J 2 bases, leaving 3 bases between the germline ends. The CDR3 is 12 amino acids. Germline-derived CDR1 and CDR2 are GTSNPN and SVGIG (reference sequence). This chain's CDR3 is CAWSQTNEKLFF. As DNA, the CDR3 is TGTGCCTGGAGTCAGACTAATGAAAAACTGTTTTTT.

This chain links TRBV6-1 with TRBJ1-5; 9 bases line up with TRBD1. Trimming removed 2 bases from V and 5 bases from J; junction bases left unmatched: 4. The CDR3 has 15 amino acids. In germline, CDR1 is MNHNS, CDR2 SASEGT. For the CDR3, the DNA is TGTGCCAGCAGTGAACCTGACAGGGGGGATCAGCCCCAGCATTTT. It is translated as CASSEPDRGDQPQHF.

CDR3 DNA sequence: TGTGCCAGCAGCCAGACAGTTAGCAATCAGCCCCAGCATTTT. The encoded protein is CASSQTVSNQPQHF. J is TRBJ1-5 and V is TRBV6-5, with a tentative D call TRBD1 (5 bases). This CDR3 has 14 amino acids. Trimming shortened V by 6 bases and J by 0 bases, and 9 bases separated the two germline ends. Germline CDR1 and CDR2: MNHEY and SVGAGI.

The CDR3 reads CASSRVTGGAGTDTQYF. The CDR3 region has the DNA TGTGCCAGCTCACGGGTGACAGGGGGTGCTGGCACAGATACGCAGTATTTT. The chain recombines TRBV18 with TRBJ2-3; 9 positions agree with TRBD1. In germline, CDR1 is KGHSH, CDR2 LQKENI. The CDR3 runs to 17 residues. Trimming cost V 4 bases and J 1 base; bases outside gene matches: 9.

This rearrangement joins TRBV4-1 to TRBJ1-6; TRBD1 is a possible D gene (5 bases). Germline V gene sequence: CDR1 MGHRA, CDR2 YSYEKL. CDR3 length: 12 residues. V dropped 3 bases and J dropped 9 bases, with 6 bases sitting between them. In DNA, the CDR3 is TGCGCCAGCAGCCAGGACACTTCACCCCTCCACTTT. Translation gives CASSQDTSPLHF.

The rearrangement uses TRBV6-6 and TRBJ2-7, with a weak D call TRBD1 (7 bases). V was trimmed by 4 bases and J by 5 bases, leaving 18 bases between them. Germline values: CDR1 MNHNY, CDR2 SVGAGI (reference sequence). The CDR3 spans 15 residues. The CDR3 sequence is CASSSSPGGKNEQYF. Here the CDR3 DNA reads TGTGCCAGCAGTTCCTCCCCAGGGGGGAAGAACGAGCAGTACTTC.

The DNA of the CDR3 is TGTGCCAGTAGTGTGGACAGGGTGTCAACTGAAGCTTTCTTT. It specifies CASSVDRVSTEAFF. The chain combines TRBV19 with TRBJ1-1, with 8 nucleotides matching TRBD1. Germline CDR1 LNHDA, CDR2 SQIVND (reference sequence). CDR3 length equals 14 residues. The V segment lost 5 bases and the J segment 5 bases; nucleotides outside the gene matches: 7. Based on the CDR3 plus reference TRBV19 and TRBJ1-1, the full variable domain is DGGITQSPKYLFRKEGQNVTLSCEQNLNHDAMYWYRQDPGQGLRLIYYSQIVNDFQKGDIAEGYSVSREKKESFPLTVTSAQKNPTAFYLCASSVDRVSTEAFFGQGTRLTVV.

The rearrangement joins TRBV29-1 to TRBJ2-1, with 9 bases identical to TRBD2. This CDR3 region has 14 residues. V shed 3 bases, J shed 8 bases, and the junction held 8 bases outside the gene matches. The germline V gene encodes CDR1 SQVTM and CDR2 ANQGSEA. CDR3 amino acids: CSVEAAGGIHEQFF. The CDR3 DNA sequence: TGCAGCGTTGAGGCGGCGGGAGGGATCCATGAGCAGTTCTTC.

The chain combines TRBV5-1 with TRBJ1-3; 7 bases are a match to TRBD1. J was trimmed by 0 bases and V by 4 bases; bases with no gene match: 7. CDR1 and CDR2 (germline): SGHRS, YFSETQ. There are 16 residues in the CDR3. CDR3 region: CASSSSGTASGNTIYF. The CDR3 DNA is TGCGCCAGCAGCAGTTCCGGGACAGCCTCTGGAAACACCATATATTTT.

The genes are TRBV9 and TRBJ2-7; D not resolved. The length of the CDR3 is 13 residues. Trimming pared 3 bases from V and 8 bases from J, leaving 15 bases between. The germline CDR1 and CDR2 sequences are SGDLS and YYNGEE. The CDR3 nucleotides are TGTGCCAGCAGCGCGTCTTTGTCGGAGAAGCAGTACTTC. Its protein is CASSASLSEKQYF.

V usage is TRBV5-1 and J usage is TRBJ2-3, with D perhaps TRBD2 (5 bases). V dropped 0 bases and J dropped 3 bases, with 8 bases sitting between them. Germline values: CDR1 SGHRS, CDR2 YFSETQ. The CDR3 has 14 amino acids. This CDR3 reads CASSLVARTDTQYF. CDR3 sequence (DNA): TGCGCCAGCAGCTTGGTAGCGAGGACAGATACGCAGTATTTT. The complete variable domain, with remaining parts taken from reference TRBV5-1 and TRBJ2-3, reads KAGVTQTPRYLIKTRGQQVTLSCSPISGHRSVSWYQQTPGQGLQFLFEYFSETQRNKGNFPGRFSGRQFSNSRSEMNVSTLELGDSALYLCASSLVARTDTQYFGPGTRLTVL.

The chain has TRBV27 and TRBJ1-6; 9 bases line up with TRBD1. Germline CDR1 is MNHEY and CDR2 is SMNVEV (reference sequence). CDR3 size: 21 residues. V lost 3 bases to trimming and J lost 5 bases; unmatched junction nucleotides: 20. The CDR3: CASSFDRGNPLAPYNNSPLHF. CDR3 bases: TGTGCCAGCAGTTTCGACAGGGGGAACCCCCTCGCTCCTTATAATAATTCACCCCTCCACTTT.

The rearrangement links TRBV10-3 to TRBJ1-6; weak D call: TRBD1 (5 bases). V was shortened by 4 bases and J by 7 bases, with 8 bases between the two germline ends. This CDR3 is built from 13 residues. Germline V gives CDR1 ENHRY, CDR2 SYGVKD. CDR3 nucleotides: TGTGCCATCAGTGGGGGGGGAAATTCACCCCTCCACTTT. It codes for CAISGGGNSPLHF.

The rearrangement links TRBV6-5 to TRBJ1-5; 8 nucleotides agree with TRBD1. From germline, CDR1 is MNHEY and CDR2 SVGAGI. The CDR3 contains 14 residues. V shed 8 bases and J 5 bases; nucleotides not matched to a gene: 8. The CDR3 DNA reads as TGTGCCAGCTCCCCAGACAGGGGAGATCAGCCCCAGCATTTT. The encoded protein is CASSPDRGDQPQHF.

CDR3 bases: TGTGCCAGCAGGGGACAGGCTGCTAATGAAAAACTGTTTTTT. Translated: CASRGQAANEKLFF. The chain recombines TRBV6-5 with TRBJ1-4; 8 bases fit TRBD1. The CDR3 has 14 residues. Germline V gene data show CDR1 as MNHEY and CDR2 as SVGAGI. Losses at the gene ends were 6 bases for V and 3 bases for J; bases not matched to a gene: 3.

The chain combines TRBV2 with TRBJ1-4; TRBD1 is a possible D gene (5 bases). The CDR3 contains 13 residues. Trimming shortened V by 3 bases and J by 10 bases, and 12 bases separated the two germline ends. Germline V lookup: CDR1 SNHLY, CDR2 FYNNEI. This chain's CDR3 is CASSEGGVGKLFF. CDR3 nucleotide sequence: TGTGCCAGCAGTGAGGGGGGAGTGGGAAAACTGTTTTTT.

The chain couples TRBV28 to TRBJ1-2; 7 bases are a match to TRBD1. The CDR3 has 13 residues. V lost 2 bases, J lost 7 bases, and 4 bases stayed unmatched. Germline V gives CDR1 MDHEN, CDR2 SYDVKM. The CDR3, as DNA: TGTGCCAGCAGTTTAAGGGGGCAGGGTGGCTACACCTTC. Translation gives CASSLRGQGGYTF.

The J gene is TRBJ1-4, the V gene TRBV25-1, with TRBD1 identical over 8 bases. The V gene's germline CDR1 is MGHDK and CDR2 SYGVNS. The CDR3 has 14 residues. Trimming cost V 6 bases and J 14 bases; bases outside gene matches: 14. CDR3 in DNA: TGTGCCAGCAGAGACAGGGGCCCGGGAAAAAGGCTGTTTTTT. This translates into CASRDRGPGKRLFF.

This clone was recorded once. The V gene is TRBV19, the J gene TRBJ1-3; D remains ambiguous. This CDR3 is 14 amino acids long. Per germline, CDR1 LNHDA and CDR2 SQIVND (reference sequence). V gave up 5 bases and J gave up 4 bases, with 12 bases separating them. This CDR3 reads CASSYGRTGNTIYF. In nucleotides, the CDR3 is TGTGCCAGTAGTTACGGGAGGACGGGAAACACCATATATTTT. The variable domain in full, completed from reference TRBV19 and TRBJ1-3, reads DGGITQSPKYLFRKEGQNVTLSCEQNLNHDAMYWYRQDPGQGLRLIYYSQIVNDFQKGDIAEGYSVSREKKESFPLTVTSAQKNPTAFYLCASSYGRTGNTIYFGEGSWLTVV.

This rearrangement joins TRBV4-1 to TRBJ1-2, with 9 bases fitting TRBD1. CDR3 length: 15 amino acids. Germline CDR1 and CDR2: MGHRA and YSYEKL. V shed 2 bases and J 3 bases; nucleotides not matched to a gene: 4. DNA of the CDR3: TGCGCCAGCAGCCAACCGGGACAGGGACACTATGGCTACACCTTC. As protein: CASSQPGQGHYGYTF.

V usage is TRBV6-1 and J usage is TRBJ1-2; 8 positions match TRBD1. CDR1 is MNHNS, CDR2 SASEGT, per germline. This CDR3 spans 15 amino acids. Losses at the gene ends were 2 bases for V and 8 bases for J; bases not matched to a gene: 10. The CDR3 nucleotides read TGTGCCAGCAGTGAACGTCAGGGGGCGGGATGGGGCTACACCTTC. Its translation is CASSERQGAGWGYTF.

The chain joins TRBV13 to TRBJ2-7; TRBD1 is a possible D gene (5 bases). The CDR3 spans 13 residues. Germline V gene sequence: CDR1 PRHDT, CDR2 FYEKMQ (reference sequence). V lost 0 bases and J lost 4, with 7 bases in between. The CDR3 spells CASSLGTAYEQYF. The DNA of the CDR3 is TGTGCCAGCAGCTTAGGGACAGCGTACGAGCAGTACTTC.

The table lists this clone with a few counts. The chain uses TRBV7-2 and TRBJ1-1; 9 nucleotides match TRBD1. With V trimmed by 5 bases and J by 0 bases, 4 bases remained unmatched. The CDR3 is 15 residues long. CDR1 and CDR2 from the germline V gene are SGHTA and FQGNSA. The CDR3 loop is CASSLDRGLNTEAFF. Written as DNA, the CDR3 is TGTGCCAGCAGCCTGGACAGGGGATTGAACACTGAAGCTTTCTTT.

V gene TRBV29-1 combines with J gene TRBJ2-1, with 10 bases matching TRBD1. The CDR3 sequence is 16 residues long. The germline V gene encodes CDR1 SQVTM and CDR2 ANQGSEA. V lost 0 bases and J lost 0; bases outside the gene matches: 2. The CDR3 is CSVEEDRGSSYNEQFF. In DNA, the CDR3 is TGCAGCGTTGAAGAGGACAGGGGGAGCTCCTACAATGAGCAGTTCTTC.

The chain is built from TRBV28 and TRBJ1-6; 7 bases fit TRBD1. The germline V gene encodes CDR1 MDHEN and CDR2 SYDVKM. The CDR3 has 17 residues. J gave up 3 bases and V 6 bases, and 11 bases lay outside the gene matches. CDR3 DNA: TGTGCCAGCAGGGTTGGGCATACAGGGGTCTATAATTCACCCCTCCACTTT. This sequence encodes CASRVGHTGVYNSPLHF.

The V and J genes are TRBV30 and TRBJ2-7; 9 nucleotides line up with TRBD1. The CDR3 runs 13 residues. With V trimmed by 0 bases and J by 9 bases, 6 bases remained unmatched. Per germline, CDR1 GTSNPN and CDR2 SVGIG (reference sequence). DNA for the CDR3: TGTGCCTGGAGTGTTCTCACAGGGGGCGGGCAGTACTTC. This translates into CAWSVLTGGGQYF.

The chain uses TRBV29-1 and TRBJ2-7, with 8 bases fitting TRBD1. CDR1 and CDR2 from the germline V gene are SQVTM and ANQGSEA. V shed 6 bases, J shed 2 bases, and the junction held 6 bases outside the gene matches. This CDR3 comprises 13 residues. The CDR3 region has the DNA TGCAGCGTGCGGACAGGGTTGACCTACGAGCAGTACTTC. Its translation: CSVRTGLTYEQYF.

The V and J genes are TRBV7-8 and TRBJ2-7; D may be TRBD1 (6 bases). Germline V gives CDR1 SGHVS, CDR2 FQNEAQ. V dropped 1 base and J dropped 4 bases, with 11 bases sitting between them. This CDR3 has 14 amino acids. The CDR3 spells CASSLGRGPYEQYF. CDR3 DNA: TGTGCCAGCAGCTTAGGCAGGGGACCTTACGAGCAGTACTTC.